This TCR beta chain emerged from a study of beta chain features in type 1 diabetes. The investigators reverse transcribed all of the isolated RNA, so they sequenced expressed TCRB transcripts. Generated by immunoSEQ multiplex PCR, the TCRdb table keeps only in-frame clones and is missing some. The data contain 130,000 or so clones, 9% of them seen just once; the ten biggest clones take up around 0.79%. In this sample, this clone turned up a few times. Antigen unknown. Sorted CD4+ subsets: naive, central memory, regulatory, stem cell-like memory (CD45RO/CCR7/CD25/CD127/CD95/CD27 panel). Trimming at V came to 6 bases and at J to 10 bases, leaving 12 bases not matched to a gene. Germline V gene sequence: CDR1 SEHNR, CDR2 FQNEAQ (reference sequence). The CDR3 sequence is 15 residues long. Overall study results and limits: Because the template was cDNA, high-expressing cells might be over-represented. A closer apparent resemblance between naive, central memory and Treg TCRB repertoires was seen in patients than in healthy donors. Shortening that was moderate but significant affected the TCRB CDR3s of Type 1 diabetes patients in all four CD4+ subsets.

The source material was central memory CD4+ T cells from blood. This receptor was obtained from a man younger than 40 with type 1 diabetes. The gene calls are TRBV7-9 and TRBJ1-1, with 12 bases identical to TRBD1. CDR3 in DNA: TGTGCCAGCAGTTTCGTCGGGACAGGGGGCCAGGGAGCTTTCTTT. Encoded protein: CASSFVGTGGQGAFF.